The clone carrying this T cell receptor (beta chain) has just one count. This sample is drawn from a study of shared T cell receptors in the human thymus. Germline V gene data show CDR1 as SGHDT and CDR2 as YYEEEE. This CDR3 is built from 17 residues. V shed 0 bases and J shed 0 bases, with 12 bases lying between them. Generated by immunoSEQ multiplex PCR, the TCRdb table keeps only in-frame clones and is missing some. The sample has 700,000 to 750,000 clones, around 85% seen once. Separately, the same data were catalogued under a study of human thymus T cells. That work contributes: Surgeons resected thymus tissue during corrective heart surgery. Thymic and blood repertoires appeared to show biased V and J gene usage.

J is TRBJ2-2 and V is TRBV5-6, with D possibly TRBD2 on 6 matching bases. This TCR was recovered from a girl less than two years old with a congenital heart defect. Sequenced material: thymocytes. CDR3 bases: TGTGCCAGCAGCTTGGGGGGGGAGGTCGCGAACACCGGGGAGCTGTTTTTT. Amino acid sequence: CASSLGGEVANTGELFF.